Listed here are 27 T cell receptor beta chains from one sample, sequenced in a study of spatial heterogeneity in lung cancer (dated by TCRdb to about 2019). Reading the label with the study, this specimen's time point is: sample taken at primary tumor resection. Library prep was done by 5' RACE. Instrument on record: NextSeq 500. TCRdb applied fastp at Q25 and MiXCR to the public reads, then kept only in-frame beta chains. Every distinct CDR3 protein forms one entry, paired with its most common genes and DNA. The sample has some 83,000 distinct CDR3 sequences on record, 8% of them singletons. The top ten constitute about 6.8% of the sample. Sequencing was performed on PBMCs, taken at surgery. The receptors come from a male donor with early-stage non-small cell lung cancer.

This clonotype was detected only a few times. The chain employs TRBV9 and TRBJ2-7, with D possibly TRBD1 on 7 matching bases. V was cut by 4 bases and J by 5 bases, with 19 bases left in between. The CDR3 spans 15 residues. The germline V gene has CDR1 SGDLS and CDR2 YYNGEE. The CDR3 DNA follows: TGTGCCAGCAGCCCCGAGGGCAGGGGGGCTGACGAGCAGTACTTC. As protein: CASSPEGRGADEQYF. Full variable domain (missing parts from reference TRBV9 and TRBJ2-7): DSGVTQTPKHLITATGQRVTLRCSPRSGDLSVYWYQQSLDQGLQFLIQYYNGEERAKGNILERFSAQQFPDLHSELNLSSLELGDSALYFCASSPEGRGADEQYFGPGTRLTVT.

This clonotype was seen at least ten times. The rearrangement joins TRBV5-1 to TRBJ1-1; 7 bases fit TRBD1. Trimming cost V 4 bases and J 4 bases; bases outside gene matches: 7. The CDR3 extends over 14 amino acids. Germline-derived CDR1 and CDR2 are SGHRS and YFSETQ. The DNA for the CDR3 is TGCGCCAGCAGCCCATCAGGGGGGACCACTGAAGCTTTCTTT. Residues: CASSPSGGTTEAFF.

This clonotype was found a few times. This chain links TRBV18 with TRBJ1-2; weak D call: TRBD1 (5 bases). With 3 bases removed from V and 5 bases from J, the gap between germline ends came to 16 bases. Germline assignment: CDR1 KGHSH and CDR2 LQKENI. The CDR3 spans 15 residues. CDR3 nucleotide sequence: TGTGCCAGCTCACCCCTCTCTCTAGGGGATTATGGCTACACCTTC. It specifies CASSPLSLGDYGYTF.

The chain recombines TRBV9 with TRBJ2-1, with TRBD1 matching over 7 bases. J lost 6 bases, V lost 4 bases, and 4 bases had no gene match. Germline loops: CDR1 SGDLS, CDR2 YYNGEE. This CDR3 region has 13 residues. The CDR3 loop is CASSFRQGNEQFF. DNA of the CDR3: TGTGCCAGCAGCTTCCGACAGGGCAATGAGCAGTTCTTC.

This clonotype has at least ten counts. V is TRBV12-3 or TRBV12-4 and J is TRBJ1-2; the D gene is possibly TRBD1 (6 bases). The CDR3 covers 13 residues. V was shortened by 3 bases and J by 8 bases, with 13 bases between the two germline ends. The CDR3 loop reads CASSFAGAGGYTF. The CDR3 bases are TGTGCCAGCAGTTTTGCAGGGGCAGGAGGCTACACCTTC.

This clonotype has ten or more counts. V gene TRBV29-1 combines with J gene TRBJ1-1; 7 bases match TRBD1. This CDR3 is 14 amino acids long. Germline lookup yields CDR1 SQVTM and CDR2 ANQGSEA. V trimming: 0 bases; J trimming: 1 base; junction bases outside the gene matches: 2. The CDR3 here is CSVEEDRENTEAFF. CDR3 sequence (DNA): TGCAGCGTTGAAGAAGACAGGGAGAACACTGAAGCTTTCTTT. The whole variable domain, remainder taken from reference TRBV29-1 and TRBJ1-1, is SAVISQKPSRDICQRGTSLTIQCQVDSQVTMMFWYRQQPGQSLTLIATANQGSEATYESGFVIDKFPISRPNLTFSTLTVSNMSPEDSSIYLCSVEEDRENTEAFFGQGTRLTVV.

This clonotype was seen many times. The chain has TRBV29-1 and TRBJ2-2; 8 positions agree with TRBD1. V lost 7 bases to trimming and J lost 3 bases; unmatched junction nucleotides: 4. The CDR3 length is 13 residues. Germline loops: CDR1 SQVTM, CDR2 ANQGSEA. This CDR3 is CSADRGHTGELFF. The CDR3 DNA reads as TGCAGCGCTGACAGGGGTCACACCGGGGAGCTGTTTTTT.

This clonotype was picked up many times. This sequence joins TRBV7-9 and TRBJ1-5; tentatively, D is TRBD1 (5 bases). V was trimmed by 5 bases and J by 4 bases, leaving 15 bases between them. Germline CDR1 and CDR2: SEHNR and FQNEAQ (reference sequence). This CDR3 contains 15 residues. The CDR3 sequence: CASSPSGTPNQPQHF. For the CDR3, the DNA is TGTGCCAGCAGCCCATCCGGGACTCCAAATCAGCCCCAGCATTTT. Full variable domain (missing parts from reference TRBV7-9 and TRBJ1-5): DTGVSQNPRHKITKRGQNVTFRCDPISEHNRLYWYRQTLGQGPEFLTYFQNEAQLEKSRLLSDRFSAERPKGSFSTLEIQRTEQGDSAMYLCASSPSGTPNQPQHFGDGTRLSIL.

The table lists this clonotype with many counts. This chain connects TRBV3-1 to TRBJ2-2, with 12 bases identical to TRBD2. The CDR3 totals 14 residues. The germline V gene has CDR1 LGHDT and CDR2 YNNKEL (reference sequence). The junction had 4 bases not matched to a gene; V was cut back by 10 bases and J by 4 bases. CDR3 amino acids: CATGLAGPTGELFF. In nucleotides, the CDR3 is TGTGCCACTGGACTAGCGGGACCCACCGGGGAGCTGTTTTTT.

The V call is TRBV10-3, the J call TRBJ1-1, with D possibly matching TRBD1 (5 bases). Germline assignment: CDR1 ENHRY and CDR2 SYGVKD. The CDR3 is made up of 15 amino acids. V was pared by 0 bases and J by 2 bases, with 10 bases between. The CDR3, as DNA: TGTGCCATCAGTGAGTCTAGGGACCGTAACACTGAAGCTTTCTTT. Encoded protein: CAISESRDRNTEAFF.

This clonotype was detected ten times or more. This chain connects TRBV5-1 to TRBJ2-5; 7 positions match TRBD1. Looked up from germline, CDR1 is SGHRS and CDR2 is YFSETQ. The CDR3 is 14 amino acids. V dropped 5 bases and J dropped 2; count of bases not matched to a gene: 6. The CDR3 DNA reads TGCGCCAGCAGTACCGGGACAGCACAAGAGACCCAGTACTTC. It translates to CASSTGTAQETQYF.

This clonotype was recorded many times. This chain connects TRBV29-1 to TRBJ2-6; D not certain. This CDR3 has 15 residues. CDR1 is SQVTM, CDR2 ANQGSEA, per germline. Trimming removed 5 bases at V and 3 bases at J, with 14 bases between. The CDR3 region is CSVFTAQDGANVLTF. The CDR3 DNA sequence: TGCAGCGTTTTTACAGCTCAGGATGGGGCCAACGTCCTGACTTTC.

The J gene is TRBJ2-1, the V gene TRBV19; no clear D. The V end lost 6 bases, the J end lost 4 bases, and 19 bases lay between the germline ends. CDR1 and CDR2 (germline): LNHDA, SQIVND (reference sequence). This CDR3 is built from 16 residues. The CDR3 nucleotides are TGTGCCAGTAGAGATACGGCGCGACGTCGGTACAATGAGCAGTTCTTC. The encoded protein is CASRDTARRRYNEQFF.

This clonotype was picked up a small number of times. The chain's CDR3 is CASSEWGSNEQFF. The CDR3 nucleotides read TGTGCCAGCAGTGAATGGGGCAGCAATGAGCAGTTCTTC. The chain combines TRBV25-1 with TRBJ2-1, with D possibly being TRBD1 (5 bases). V gave up 1 base and J gave up 6 bases, with 7 bases separating them. CDR1 MGHDK and CDR2 SYGVNS come from the germline V gene. This CDR3 has 13 amino acids.

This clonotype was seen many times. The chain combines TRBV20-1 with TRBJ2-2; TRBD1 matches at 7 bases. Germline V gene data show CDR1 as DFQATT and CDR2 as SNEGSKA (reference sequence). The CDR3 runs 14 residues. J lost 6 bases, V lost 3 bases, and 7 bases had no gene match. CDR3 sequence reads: CSASSTGTSGELFF. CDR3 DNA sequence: TGCAGTGCTAGCTCGACAGGGACATCCGGGGAGCTGTTTTTT.

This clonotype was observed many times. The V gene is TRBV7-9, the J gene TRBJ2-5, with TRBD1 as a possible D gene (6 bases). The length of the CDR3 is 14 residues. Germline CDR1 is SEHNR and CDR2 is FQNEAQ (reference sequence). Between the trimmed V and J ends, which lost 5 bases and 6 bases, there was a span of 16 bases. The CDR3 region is CASSPQGEGKTQYF. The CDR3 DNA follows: TGTGCCAGCAGCCCACAGGGTGAGGGGAAGACCCAGTACTTC.

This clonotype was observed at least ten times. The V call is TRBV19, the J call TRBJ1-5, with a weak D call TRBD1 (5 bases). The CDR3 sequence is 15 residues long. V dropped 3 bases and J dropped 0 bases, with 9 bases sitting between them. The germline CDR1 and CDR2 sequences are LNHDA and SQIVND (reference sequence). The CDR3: CASSIGQGSNQPQHF. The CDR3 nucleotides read TGTGCCAGTAGTATCGGGCAGGGTAGCAATCAGCCCCAGCATTTT.

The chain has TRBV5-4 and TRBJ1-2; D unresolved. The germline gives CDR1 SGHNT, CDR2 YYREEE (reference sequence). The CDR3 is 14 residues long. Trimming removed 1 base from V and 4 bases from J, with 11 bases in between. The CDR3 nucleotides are TGTGCCAGCAGCTTGTCGGAAGAGGTCTATGGCTACACCTTC. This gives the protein CASSLSEEVYGYTF.

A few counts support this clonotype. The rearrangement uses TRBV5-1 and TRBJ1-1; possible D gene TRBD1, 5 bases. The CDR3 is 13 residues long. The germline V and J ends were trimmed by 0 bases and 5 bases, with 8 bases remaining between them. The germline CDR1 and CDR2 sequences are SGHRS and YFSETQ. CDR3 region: CASSLEGKTEAFF. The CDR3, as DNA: TGCGCCAGCAGCTTGGAGGGGAAGACTGAAGCTTTCTTT.

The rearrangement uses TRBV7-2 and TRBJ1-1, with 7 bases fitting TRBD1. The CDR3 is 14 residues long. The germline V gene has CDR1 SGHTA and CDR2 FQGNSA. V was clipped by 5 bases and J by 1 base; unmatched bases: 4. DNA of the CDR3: TGTGCCAGCAGCCTCTACAGGGGGAACACTGAAGCTTTCTTT. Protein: CASSLYRGNTEAFF.

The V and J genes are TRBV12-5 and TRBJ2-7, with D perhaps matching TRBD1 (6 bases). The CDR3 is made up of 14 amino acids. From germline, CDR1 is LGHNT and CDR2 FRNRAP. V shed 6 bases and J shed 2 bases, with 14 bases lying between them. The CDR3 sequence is CASGPTGIPYEQYF. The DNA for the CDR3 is TGTGCTAGTGGCCCTACAGGGATTCCCTACGAGCAGTACTTC.

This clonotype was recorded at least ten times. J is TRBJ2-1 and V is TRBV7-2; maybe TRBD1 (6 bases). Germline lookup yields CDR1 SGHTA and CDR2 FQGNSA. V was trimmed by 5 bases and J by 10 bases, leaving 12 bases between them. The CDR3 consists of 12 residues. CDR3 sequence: CASSEGGFEQFF. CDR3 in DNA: TGTGCCAGCAGCGAAGGGGGATTCGAGCAGTTCTTC.

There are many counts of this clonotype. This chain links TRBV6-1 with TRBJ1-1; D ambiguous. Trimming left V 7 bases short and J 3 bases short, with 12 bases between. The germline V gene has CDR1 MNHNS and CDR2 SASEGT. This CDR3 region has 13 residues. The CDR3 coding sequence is TGTGCCAGCACCCAAAAGGGTGACACTGAAGCTTTCTTT. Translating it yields CASTQKGDTEAFF.

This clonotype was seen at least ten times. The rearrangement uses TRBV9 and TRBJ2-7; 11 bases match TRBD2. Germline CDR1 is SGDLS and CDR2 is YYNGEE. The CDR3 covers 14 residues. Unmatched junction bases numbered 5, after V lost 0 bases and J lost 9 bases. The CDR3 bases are TGTGCCAGCAGCGTAGCGACTAGCGGGACGGTGCAGTACTTC. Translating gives CASSVATSGTVQYF. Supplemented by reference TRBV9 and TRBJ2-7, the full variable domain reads DSGVTQTPKHLITATGQRVTLRCSPRSGDLSVYWYQQSLDQGLQFLIQYYNGEERAKGNILERFSAQQFPDLHSELNLSSLELGDSALYFCASSVATSGTVQYFGPGTRLTVT.

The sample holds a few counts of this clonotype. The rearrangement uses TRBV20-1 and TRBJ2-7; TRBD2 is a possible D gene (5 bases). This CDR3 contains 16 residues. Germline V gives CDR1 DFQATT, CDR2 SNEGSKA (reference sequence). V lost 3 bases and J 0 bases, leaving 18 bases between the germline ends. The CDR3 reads CSARGAFTASSYEQYF. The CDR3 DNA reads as TGCAGTGCTAGGGGAGCCTTTACGGCTAGCTCCTACGAGCAGTACTTC.

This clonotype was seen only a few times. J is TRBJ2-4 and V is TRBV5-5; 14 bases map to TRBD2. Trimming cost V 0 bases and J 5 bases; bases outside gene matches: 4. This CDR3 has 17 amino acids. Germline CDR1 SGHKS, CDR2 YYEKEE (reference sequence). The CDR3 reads CASSLGTSGRTENIQYF. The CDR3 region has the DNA TGTGCCAGCAGCTTGGGGACTAGCGGGAGGACCGAAAACATTCAGTACTTC.

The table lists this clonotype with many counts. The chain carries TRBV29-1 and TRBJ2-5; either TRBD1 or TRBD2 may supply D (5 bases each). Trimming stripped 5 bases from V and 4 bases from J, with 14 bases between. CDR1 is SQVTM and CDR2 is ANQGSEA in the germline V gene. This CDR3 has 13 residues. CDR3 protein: CSVPGPGGETQYF. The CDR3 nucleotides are TGCAGCGTTCCAGGGCCCGGAGGAGAGACCCAGTACTTC.